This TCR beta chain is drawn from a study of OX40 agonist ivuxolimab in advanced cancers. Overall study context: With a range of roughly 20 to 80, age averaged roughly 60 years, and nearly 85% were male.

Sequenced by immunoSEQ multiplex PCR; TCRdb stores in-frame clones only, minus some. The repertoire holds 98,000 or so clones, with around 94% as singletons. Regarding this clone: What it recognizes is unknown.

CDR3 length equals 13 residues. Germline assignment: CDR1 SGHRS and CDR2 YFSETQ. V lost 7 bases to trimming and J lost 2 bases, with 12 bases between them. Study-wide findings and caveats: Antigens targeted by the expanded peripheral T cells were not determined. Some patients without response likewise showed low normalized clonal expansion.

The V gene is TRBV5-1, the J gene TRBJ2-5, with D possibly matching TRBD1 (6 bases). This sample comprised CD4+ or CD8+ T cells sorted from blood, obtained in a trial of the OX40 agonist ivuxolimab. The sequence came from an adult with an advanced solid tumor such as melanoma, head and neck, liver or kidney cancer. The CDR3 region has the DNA TGCGCCAGCGGCCGGGACACTCAAGAGACCCAGTACTTC. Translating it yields CASGRDTQETQYF.